The rows below give T cell receptor beta chains drawn from one sample of a study of PD-L1 blockade in urothelial cancer. Profiled with immunoSEQ multiplex PCR; TCRdb holds only in-frame clones, not every one. Among approximately 90,000 clones, approximately 87% were seen once, and the ten largest hold 14%. The sample in question was PBMCs, obtained around atezolizumab (anti-PD-L1) treatment. The receptors come from a man in his fifties or sixties with urothelial cancer. Each CDR3 is given with its conserved first and last residue. The order of the fields is D gene, V gene, J gene, clone size, CDR3 length, CDR3 protein, CDR3 DNA. D genes are given only for firm matches. The size field is filled for only some rows; it gives once, few, many or a size class.

D: NA; V: TRBV5-1; J: TRBJ1-6; size: NA; length: 13; CDR3: CASSLAGRSALHF; DNA: TGCGCCAGCAGCTTGGCAGGGCGGTCAGCCCTCCACTTT
D: NA; V: TRBV9; J: TRBJ2-6; size: NA; length: 15; CDR3: CASSATGPGANVLTF; DNA: TGTGCCAGCAGCGCCACAGGGCCCGGGGCCAACGTCCTGACTTTC
D: NA; V: TRBV4-2; J: TRBJ2-7; size: NA; length: 15; CDR3: CASSQEFRTVYEQYF; DNA: TGTGCCAGCAGCCAAGAGTTCCGGACAGTCTACGAGCAGTACTTC
D: NA; V: TRBV5-4; J: TRBJ2-2; size: NA; length: 16; CDR3: CASSLGRTANTGELFF; DNA: TGTGCCAGCAGCTTGGGGAGGACAGCCAACACCGGGGAGCTGTTTTTT
D: NA; V: TRBV25-1; J: TRBJ1-1; size: NA; length: 14; CDR3: CASGLGAVNTEAFF; DNA: TGTGCCAGCGGCCTAGGTGCCGTGAACACTGAAGCTTTCTTT
D: TRBD2; V: TRBV7-3; J: TRBJ2-2; size: NA; length: 16; CDR3: CASSLTWGGSTGELFF; DNA: TGTGCCAGCAGCCTCACTTGGGGGGGGAGCACCGGGGAGCTGTTTTTT
D: NA; V: TRBV27; J: TRBJ1-2; size: once; length: 13; CDR3: CATKGWGGIGYTF; DNA: TGTGCCACCAAAGGGTGGGGAGGGATTGGCTACACCTTC
D: NA; V: TRBV5-1; J: TRBJ2-7; size: NA; length: 14; CDR3: CASSLQGRSYEQYF; DNA: TGCGCCAGCAGCTTGCAGGGGCGCTCCTACGAGCAGTACTTC
D: TRBD2; V: TRBV2; J: TRBJ2-2; size: NA; length: 16; CDR3: CASSFNRGGYTGELFF; DNA: TGTGCCAGCAGTTTTAATCGGGGGGGGTACACCGGGGAGCTGTTTTTT
D: NA; V: TRBV7-6; J: TRBJ1-5; size: NA; length: 18; CDR3: CASSDNGGGYVCNQPQHF; DNA: TGTGCCAGCAGCGACAACGGGGGGGGCTACGTCTGCAATCAGCCCCAGCATTTT
D: TRBD2; V: TRBV9; J: TRBJ2-2; size: NA; length: 16; CDR3: CASSVAIAGNTGELFF; DNA: TGTGCCAGCAGCGTAGCTATAGCGGGGAACACCGGGGAGCTGTTTTTT
D: NA; V: TRBV5-1; J: TRBJ1-4; size: NA; length: 13; CDR3: CASSYGQNEKLFF; DNA: TGCGCCAGCAGCTACGGACAGAATGAAAAACTGTTTTTT
D: NA; V: TRBV30; J: TRBJ1-2; size: NA; length: 13; CDR3: CAWIERTNYGYTF; DNA: TGTGCCTGGATCGAGAGAACTAACTATGGCTACACCTTC
D: TRBD1; V: TRBV30; J: TRBJ1-2; size: NA; length: 13; CDR3: CAWSADRSRGYTF; DNA: TGTGCCTGGAGCGCGGACAGGTCGAGGGGCTACACCTTC
D: TRBD1; V: TRBV19; J: TRBJ1-4; size: NA; length: 16; CDR3: CASSPGQVPTNEKLFF; DNA: TGTGCCAGTAGTCCCGGACAGGTTCCAACTAATGAAAAACTGTTTTTT
D: NA; V: TRBV5-5; J: TRBJ1-1; size: NA; length: 16; CDR3: CASSLDLRQSNTEAFF; DNA: TGTGCCAGCAGCTTGGATTTGAGACAATCGAACACTGAAGCTTTCTTT
D: NA; V: TRBV6-6; J: TRBJ2-6; size: few; length: 15; CDR3: CASSPSAGGANVLTF; DNA: TGTGCCAGCAGCCCTAGCGCTGGTGGGGCCAACGTCCTGACTTTC
D: TRBD1; V: TRBV7-7; J: TRBJ2-5; size: once; length: 17; CDR3: CASSLEETGGGQETQYF; DNA: TGTGCTAGCAGCTTAGAAGAGACAGGGGGTGGGCAAGAGACCCAGTACTTC
D: TRBD1; V: TRBV28; J: TRBJ2-3; size: NA; length: 16; CDR3: CASSFNRGPSTDTQYF; DNA: TGTGCCAGCAGTTTTAACAGGGGGCCAAGCACAGATACGCAGTATTTT
D: TRBD1; V: TRBV29-1; J: TRBJ2-5; size: NA; length: 14; CDR3: CSVYRTGGLETQYF; DNA: TGCAGCGTTTACCGGACAGGGGGCTTAGAGACCCAGTACTTC
D: NA; V: TRBV11-2; J: TRBJ2-1; size: NA; length: 11; CDR3: CASSRDNEQFF; DNA: TGTGCCAGCAGTCGGGACAATGAGCAGTTCTTC
D: NA; V: TRBV30; J: TRBJ1-1; size: NA; length: 14; CDR3: CAWSVSGLVTEAFF; DNA: TGTGCCTGGAGTGTATCGGGTTTGGTCACTGAAGCTTTCTTT
D: NA; V: TRBV11-3; J: TRBJ2-7; size: NA; length: 12; CDR3: CASSFPSYEQYF; DNA: TGTGCCAGCAGCTTCCCCAGCTACGAGCAGTACTTC
D: TRBD2; V: TRBV5-1; J: TRBJ2-2; size: NA; length: 16; CDR3: CASSLGIAGFTGELFF; DNA: TGCGCCAGCAGCTTGGGTATAGCGGGATTCACCGGGGAGCTGTTTTTT
D: NA; V: TRBV7-9; J: TRBJ1-5; size: once; length: 16; CDR3: CASSGDTGRGNQPQHF; DNA: TGTGCCAGCAGCGGAGATACAGGGAGAGGGAATCAGCCCCAGCATTTT
D: TRBD1; V: TRBV6-6; J: TRBJ2-7; size: NA; length: 15; CDR3: CASSYGPGDREQQYF; DNA: TGTGCCAGCAGTTACGGCCCCGGGGACAGAGAGCAGCAGTACTTC
D: TRBD2; V: TRBV29-1; J: TRBJ2-3; size: NA; length: 14; CDR3: CSVDAGGPTDTQYF; DNA: TGCAGCGTTGACGCGGGAGGGCCCACAGATACGCAGTATTTT
D: TRBD1; V: TRBV5-1; J: TRBJ1-1; size: NA; length: 15; CDR3: CASSLRAGGNTEAFF; DNA: TGCGCCAGCAGCTTGAGGGCAGGGGGGAACACTGAAGCTTTCTTT
D: NA; V: TRBV4-3; J: TRBJ2-7; size: NA; length: 14; CDR3: CASSQGTGDYEQYF; DNA: TGCGCCAGCAGCCAAGGGACTGGAGACTACGAGCAGTACTTC
D: NA; V: TRBV5-4; J: TRBJ2-2; size: NA; length: 16; CDR3: CASSLDGGLNTGELFF; DNA: TGTGCCAGCAGCTTGGATGGGGGCCTGAACACCGGGGAGCTGTTTTTT
D: NA; V: TRBV11-3; J: TRBJ1-1; size: once; length: 15; CDR3: CASSLVGGFGTEAFF; DNA: TGTGCCAGCAGCTTAGTGGGGGGATTCGGCACTGAAGCTTTCTTT
D: TRBD2; V: TRBV10-3; J: TRBJ2-7; size: few; length: 16; CDR3: CAISESTSGSSYEQYF; DNA: TGTGCCATCAGTGAGTCGACTAGCGGGAGCTCCTACGAGCAGTACTTC
D: NA; V: TRBV11-2; J: TRBJ2-1; size: NA; length: 13; CDR3: CASSLGSRGEQFF; DNA: TGTGCCAGCAGCTTAGGCAGTCGTGGTGAGCAGTTCTTC
D: NA; V: TRBV30; J: TRBJ1-2; size: many; length: 13; CDR3: CAWGGQGDYGYTF; DNA: TGTGCCTGGGGTGGGCAGGGCGACTATGGCTACACCTTC
D: TRBD2; V: TRBV9; J: TRBJ2-7; size: once; length: 15; CDR3: CASSQTSGRPYEQYF; DNA: TGTGCCAGCAGCCAGACTAGCGGGAGGCCCTACGAGCAGTACTTC
D: TRBD2; V: TRBV4-1; J: TRBJ2-1; size: NA; length: 14; CDR3: CASRKREGANEQFF; DNA: TGCGCCAGTCGCAAGCGGGAGGGGGCCAATGAGCAGTTCTTC
D: TRBD2; V: TRBV13; J: TRBJ2-1; size: NA; length: 15; CDR3: CASSYGLAASNEQFF; DNA: TGTGCCAGCAGCTACGGACTAGCAGCATCCAATGAGCAGTTCTTC
D: NA; V: TRBV12-5; J: TRBJ1-1; size: NA; length: 17; CDR3: CASGLGQGSPINTEAFF; DNA: TGTGCTAGTGGTTTGGGGCAGGGGAGTCCAATAAACACTGAAGCTTTCTTT
D: NA; V: TRBV27; J: TRBJ2-7; size: NA; length: 14; CDR3: CASSRGTLTLEQYF; DNA: TGTGCCAGCAGTCGGGGGACTCTTACCCTGGAGCAGTACTTC
D: NA; V: TRBV28; J: TRBJ1-1; size: NA; length: 13; CDR3: CASSLLGRTEAFF; DNA: TGTGCCAGCAGTTTGCTAGGAAGGACTGAAGCTTTCTTT
D: TRBD2; V: TRBV30; J: TRBJ2-3; size: NA; length: 15; CDR3: CAWSVLSGGGGTQYF; DNA: TGTGCCTGGAGTGTACTCAGCGGGGGGGGTGGTACGCAGTATTTT
D: NA; V: TRBV6-5; J: TRBJ1-6; size: NA; length: 16; CDR3: CASSYGGSLDNSPLHF; DNA: TGTGCCAGCAGTTACGGGGGCTCACTGGATAATTCACCCCTCCACTTT
D: NA; V: TRBV13; J: TRBJ2-3; size: NA; length: 16; CDR3: CASSVRAGWGTDTQYF; DNA: TGTGCCAGCAGCGTTCGAGCGGGTTGGGGCACAGATACGCAGTATTTT
D: TRBD2; V: TRBV9; J: TRBJ2-3; size: NA; length: 14; CDR3: CASSIRGSSDTQYF; DNA: TGTGCCAGCAGCATCCGCGGGAGTTCAGATACGCAGTATTTT
D: TRBD1; V: TRBV15; J: TRBJ1-5; size: NA; length: 14; CDR3: CATSTDRETQPQHF; DNA: TGTGCCACCAGCACTGACAGGGAAACACAGCCCCAGCATTTT
D: TRBD2; V: TRBV28; J: TRBJ2-7; size: NA; length: 15; CDR3: CASSPLGGRGYEQYF; DNA: TGTGCCAGCAGTCCCCTCGGCGGGAGGGGGTACGAGCAGTACTTC
D: NA; V: TRBV11-2; J: TRBJ1-6; size: NA; length: 14; CDR3: CASSLAGYNSPLHF; DNA: TGTGCCAGCAGCTTAGCGGGTTATAATTCACCCCTCCACTTT
D: NA; V: TRBV7-2; J: TRBJ2-7; size: NA; length: 13; CDR3: CASSLTTSSEQYF; DNA: TGTGCCAGCAGCTTGACTACAAGTAGCGAGCAGTACTTC
D: TRBD1; V: TRBV4-2; J: TRBJ1-2; size: NA; length: 17; CDR3: CASSQEGVTGINYGYTF; DNA: TGTGCCAGCAGCCAAGAAGGGGTGACAGGGATTAACTATGGCTACACCTTC
D: NA; V: TRBV5-1; J: TRBJ2-5; size: NA; length: 16; CDR3: CASTPQVGSAQETQYF; DNA: TGCGCCAGCACACCCCAGGTGGGTTCGGCGCAAGAGACCCAGTACTTC
D: TRBD1; V: TRBV27; J: TRBJ1-2; size: NA; length: 16; CDR3: CASSPHGTGEDYGYTF; DNA: TGTGCCAGCAGTCCGCACGGGACAGGGGAGGACTATGGCTACACCTTC
D: NA; V: TRBV27; J: TRBJ2-5; size: NA; length: 14; CDR3: CASSLSGGAGTQYF; DNA: TGTGCCAGCAGTTTATCTGGGGGGGCGGGGACCCAGTACTTC
D: TRBD1; V: TRBV11-2; J: TRBJ2-7; size: NA; length: 16; CDR3: CASSSSTGVRSYEQYF; DNA: TGTGCCAGCAGCTCGAGTACAGGGGTCAGGTCCTACGAGCAGTACTTC
D: TRBD1; V: TRBV7-9; J: TRBJ2-1; size: NA; length: 15; CDR3: CASSIGTGWKDEQFF; DNA: TGTGCCAGCAGCATCGGGACAGGGTGGAAGGATGAGCAGTTCTTC
D: TRBD1; V: TRBV18; J: TRBJ2-2; size: NA; length: 16; CDR3: CASSPIRDRVTGELFF; DNA: TGTGCCAGCTCACCCATCCGGGACAGGGTAACCGGGGAGCTGTTTTTT